This T cell receptor (beta chain) was captured by sequencing in a study of T cell responses to AZD1222 COVID-19 vaccine. The CDR3 contains 12 residues. The V end was cut by 2 bases, the J end by 11 bases, with 12 bases between. The germline V gene has CDR1 SGHAT and CDR2 FQNNGV. Method: immunoSEQ multiplex PCR; TCRdb's copy keeps in-frame clones and lacks some. The data hold approximately 110,000 clones, with 86% observed a single time. This clone has only a few counts. Its matching antigen is unknown. Overall study results and limits: The study reported that nearly half of spike-specific TCRs target unmutated variant regions.

The material sequenced was peripheral blood, taken on day 0 of AZD1222 vaccination. The chain carries TRBV11-2 and TRBJ1-1; no definite D call. This receptor was taken from an adult in good health. The CDR3 is CASSLMGWWAFF. In nucleotides, the CDR3 is TGTGCCAGCAGCTTAATGGGTTGGTGGGCTTTCTTT. Based on the CDR3 plus reference TRBV11-2 and TRBJ1-1, the full variable domain is EAGVAQSPRYKIIEKRQSVAFWCNPISGHATLYWYQQILGQGPKLLIQFQNNGVVDDSQLPKDRFSAERLKGVDSTLKIQPAKLEDSAVYLCASSLMGWWAFFGQGTRLTVV.